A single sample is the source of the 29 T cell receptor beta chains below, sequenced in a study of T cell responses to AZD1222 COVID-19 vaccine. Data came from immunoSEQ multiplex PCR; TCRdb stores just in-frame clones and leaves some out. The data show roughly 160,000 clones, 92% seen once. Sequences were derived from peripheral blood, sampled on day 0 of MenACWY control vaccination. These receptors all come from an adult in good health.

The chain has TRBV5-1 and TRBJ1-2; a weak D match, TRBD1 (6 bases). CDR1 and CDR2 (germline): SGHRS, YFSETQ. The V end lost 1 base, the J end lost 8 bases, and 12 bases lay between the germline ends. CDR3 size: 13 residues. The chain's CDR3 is CASSLTGNEGYTF. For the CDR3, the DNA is TGCGCCAGCAGCTTGACAGGGAATGAAGGCTACACCTTC.

The CDR3 nucleotides are TGTGCCAGCAGCACAAGGACAGGCACAGATACGCAGTATTTT. It translates to CASSTRTGTDTQYF. This rearrangement joins TRBV9 to TRBJ2-3, with D maybe TRBD1 (6 bases). CDR3 size: 14 residues. Trimming left V 4 bases short and J 1 base short, with 10 bases between. Germline CDR1 reads SGDLS; CDR2 reads YYNGEE. The complete variable domain, with remaining parts taken from reference TRBV9 and TRBJ2-3, reads DSGVTQTPKHLITATGQRVTLRCSPRSGDLSVYWYQQSLDQGLQFLIQYYNGEERAKGNILERFSAQQFPDLHSELNLSSLELGDSALYFCASSTRTGTDTQYFGPGTRLTVL.

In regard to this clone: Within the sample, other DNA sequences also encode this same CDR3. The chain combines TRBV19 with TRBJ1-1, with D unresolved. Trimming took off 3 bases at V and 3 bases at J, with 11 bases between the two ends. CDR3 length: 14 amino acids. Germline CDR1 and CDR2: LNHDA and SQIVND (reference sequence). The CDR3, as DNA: TGTGCCAGTAGTATTCCGGGAAAGGACACTGAAGCTTTCTTT. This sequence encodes CASSIPGKDTEAFF.

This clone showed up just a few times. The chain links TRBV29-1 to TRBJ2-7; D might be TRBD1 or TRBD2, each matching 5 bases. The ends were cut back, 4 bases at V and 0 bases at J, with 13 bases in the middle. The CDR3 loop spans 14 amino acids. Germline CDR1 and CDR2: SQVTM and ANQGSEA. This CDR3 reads CSVARDPNSYEQYF. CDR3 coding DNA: TGCAGCGTTGCACGGGACCCCAACTCCTACGAGCAGTACTTC.

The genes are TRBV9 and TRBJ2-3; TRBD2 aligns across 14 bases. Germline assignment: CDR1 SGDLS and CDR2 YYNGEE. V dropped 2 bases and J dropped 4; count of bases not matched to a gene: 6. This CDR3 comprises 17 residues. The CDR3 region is CASSVRTSGRQADTQYF. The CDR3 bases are TGTGCCAGCAGCGTGCGGACTAGCGGGAGGCAGGCAGATACGCAGTATTTT.

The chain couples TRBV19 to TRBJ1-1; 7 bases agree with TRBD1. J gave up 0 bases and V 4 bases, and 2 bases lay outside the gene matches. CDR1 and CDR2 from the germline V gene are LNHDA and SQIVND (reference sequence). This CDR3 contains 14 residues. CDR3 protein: CASSTGQLNTEAFF. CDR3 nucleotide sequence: TGTGCCAGTAGTACGGGACAGCTGAACACTGAAGCTTTCTTT.

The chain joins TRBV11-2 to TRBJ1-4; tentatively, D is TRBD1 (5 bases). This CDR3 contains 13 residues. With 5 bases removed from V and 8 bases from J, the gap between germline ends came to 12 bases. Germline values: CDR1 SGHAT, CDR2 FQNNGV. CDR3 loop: CASSPGGREKLFF. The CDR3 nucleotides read TGTGCCAGCAGCCCCGGGGGAAGGGAAAAACTGTTTTTT.

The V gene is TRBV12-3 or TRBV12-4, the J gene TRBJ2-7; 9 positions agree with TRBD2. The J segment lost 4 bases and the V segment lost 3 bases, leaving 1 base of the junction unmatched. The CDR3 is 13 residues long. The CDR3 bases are TGTGCCAGCAGTTTTGGACTAGCGTACGAGCAGTACTTC. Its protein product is CASSFGLAYEQYF.

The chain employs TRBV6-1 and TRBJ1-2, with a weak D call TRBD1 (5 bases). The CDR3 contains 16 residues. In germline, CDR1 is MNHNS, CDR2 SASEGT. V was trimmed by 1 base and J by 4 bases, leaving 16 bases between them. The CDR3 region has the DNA TGTGCCAGCAGTGAAGGTATCGGGGGGTTAGGCTATGGCTACACCTTC. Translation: CASSEGIGGLGYGYTF.

CDR3 region: CASSQVSRTEGYTF. As DNA, the CDR3 is TGTGCCAGCAGCCAAGTCAGTCGTACAGAAGGTTACACCTTC. The chain recombines TRBV3-1 (or the pseudogene TRBV3-2) with TRBJ1-2, with D uncertain. Germline V CDR1 and CDR2: LGHDT, YNNKEL (reference sequence). There are 14 residues in the CDR3. V lost 1 base, J lost 11 bases, and 17 bases lay in between.

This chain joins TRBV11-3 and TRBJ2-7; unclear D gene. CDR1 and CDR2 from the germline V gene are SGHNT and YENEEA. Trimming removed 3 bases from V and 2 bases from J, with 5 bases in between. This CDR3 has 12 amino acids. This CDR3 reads CASSFRTYEQYF. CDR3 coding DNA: TGTGCCAGCAGCTTCAGGACCTACGAGCAGTACTTC.

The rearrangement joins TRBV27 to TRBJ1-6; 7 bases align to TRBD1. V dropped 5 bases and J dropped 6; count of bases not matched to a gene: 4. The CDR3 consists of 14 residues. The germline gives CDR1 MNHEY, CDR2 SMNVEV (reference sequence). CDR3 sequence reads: CASSQGQFNSPLHF. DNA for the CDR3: TGTGCCAGCAGTCAGGGACAGTTTAATTCACCCCTCCACTTT.

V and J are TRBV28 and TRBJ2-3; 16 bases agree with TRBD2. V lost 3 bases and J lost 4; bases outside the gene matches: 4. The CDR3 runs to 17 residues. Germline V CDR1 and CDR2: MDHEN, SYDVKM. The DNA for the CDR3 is TGTGCCAGCAGTTTCACGGGACTAGCGGGAGGGCCAGATACGCAGTATTTT. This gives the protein CASSFTGLAGGPDTQYF.

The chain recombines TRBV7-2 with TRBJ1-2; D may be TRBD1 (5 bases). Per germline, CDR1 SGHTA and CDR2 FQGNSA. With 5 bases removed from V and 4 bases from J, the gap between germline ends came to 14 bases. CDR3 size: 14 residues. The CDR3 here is CASSPRRVGYGYTF. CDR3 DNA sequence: TGTGCCAGCAGCCCCCGCAGGGTAGGCTATGGCTACACCTTC.

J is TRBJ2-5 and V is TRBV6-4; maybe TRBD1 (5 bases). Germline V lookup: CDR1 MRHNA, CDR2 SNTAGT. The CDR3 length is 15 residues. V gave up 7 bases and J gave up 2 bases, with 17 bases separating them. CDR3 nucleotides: TGTGCCAGCACCCCCCAGAAAGGGGAACAAGAGACCCAGTACTTC. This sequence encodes CASTPQKGEQETQYF.

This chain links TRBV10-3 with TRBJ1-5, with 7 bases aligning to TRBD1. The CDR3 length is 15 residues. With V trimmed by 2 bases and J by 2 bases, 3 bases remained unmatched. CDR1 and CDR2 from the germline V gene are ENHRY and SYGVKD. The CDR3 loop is CAISERQGGNQPQHF. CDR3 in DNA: TGTGCCATCAGTGAGAGACAGGGAGGCAATCAGCCCCAGCATTTT.

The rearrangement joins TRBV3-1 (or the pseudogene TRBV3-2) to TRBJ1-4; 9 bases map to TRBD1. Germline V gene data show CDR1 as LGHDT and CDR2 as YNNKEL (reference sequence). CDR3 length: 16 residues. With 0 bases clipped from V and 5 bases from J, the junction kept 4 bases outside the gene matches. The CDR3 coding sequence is TGTGCCAGCAGCCAAGATGGAGGACAGGGGAATGAAAAACTGTTTTTT. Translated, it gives CASSQDGGQGNEKLFF.

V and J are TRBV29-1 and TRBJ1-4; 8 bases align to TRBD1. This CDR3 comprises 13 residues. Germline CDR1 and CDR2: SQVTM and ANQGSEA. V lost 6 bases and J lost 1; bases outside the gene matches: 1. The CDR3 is CSVGQGTNEKLFF. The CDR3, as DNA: TGCAGCGTAGGACAGGGAACTAATGAAAAACTGTTTTTT.

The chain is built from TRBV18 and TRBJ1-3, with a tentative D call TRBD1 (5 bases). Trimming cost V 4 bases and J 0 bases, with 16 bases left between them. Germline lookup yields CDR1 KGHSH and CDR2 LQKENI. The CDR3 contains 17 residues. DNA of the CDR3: TGTGCCAGCTCACAGATGGGGCAGAAGAGCTCTGGAAACACCATATATTTT. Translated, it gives CASSQMGQKSSGNTIYF.

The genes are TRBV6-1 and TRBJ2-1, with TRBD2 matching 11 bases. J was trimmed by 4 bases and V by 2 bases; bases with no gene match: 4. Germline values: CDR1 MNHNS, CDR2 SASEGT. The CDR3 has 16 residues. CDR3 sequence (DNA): TGTGCCAGCAGTGAATGGACTAGCGGGCCTTACAATGAGCAGTTCTTC. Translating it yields CASSEWTSGPYNEQFF.

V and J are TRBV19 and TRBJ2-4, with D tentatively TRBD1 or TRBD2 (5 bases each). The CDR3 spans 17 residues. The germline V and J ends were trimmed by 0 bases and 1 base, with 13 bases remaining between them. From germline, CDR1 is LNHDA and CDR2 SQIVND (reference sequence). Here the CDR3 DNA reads TGTGCCAGTAGTATAGATTTTGGCAGGGAGGCCAAAAACATTCAGTACTTC. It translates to CASSIDFGREAKNIQYF. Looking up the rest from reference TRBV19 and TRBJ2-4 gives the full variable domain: DGGITQSPKYLFRKEGQNVTLSCEQNLNHDAMYWYRQDPGQGLRLIYYSQIVNDFQKGDIAEGYSVSREKKESFPLTVTSAQKNPTAFYLCASSIDFGREAKNIQYFGAGTRLSVL.

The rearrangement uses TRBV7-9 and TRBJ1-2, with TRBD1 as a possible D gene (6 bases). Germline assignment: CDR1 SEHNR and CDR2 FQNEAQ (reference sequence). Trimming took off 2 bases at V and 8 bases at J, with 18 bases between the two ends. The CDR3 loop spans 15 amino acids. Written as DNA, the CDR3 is TGTGCCAGCAGCTTAAGTAGGCCAGGGGCGAAAGGCTACACCTTC. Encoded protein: CASSLSRPGAKGYTF.

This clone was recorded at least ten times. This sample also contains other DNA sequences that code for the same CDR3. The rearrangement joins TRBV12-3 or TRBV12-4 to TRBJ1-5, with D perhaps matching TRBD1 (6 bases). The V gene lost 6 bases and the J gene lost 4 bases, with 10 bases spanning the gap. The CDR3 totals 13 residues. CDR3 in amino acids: CASSLRGNQPQHF. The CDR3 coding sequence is TGTGCCAGCAGCCTTAGGGGGAATCAGCCCCAGCATTTT.

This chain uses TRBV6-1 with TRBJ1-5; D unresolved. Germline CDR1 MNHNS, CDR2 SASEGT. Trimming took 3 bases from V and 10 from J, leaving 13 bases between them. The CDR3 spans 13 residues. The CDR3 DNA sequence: TGTGCCAGCAGTGAGGTCCGTGAAAAACCCCAGCATTTT. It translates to CASSEVREKPQHF.

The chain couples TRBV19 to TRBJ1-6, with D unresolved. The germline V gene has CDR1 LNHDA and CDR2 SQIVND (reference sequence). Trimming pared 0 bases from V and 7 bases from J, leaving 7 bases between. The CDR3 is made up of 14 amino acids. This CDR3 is CASSIDPKNSPLHF. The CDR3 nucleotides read TGTGCCAGTAGTATAGATCCCAAGAATTCACCCCTCCACTTT.

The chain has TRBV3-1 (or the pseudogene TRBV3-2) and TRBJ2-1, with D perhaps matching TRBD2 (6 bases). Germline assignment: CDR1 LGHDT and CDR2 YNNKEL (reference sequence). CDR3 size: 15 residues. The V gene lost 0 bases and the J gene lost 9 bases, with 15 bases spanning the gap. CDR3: CASSQDIGSIAEQFF. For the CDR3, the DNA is TGTGCCAGCAGCCAAGATATCGGGAGTATTGCTGAGCAGTTCTTC.

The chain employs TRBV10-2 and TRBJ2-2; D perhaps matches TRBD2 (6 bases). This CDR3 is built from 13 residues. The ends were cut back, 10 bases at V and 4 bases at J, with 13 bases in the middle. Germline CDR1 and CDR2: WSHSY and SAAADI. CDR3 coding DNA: TGCGCCACACGGGGGAACTCCACCGGGGAGCTGTTTTTT. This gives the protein CATRGNSTGELFF.

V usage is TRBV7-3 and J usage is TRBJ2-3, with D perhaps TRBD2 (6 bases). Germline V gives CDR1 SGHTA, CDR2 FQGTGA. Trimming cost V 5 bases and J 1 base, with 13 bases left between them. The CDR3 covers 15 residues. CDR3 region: CASSPEGFGTDTQYF. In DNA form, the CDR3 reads TGTGCCAGCAGCCCGGAGGGATTCGGCACAGATACGCAGTATTTT. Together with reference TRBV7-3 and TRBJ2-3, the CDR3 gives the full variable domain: GAGVSQTPSNKVTEKGKYVELRCDPISGHTALYWYRQSLGQGPEFLIYFQGTGAADDSGLPNDRFFAVRPEGSVSTLKIQRTERGDSAVYLCASSPEGFGTDTQYFGPGTRLTVL.

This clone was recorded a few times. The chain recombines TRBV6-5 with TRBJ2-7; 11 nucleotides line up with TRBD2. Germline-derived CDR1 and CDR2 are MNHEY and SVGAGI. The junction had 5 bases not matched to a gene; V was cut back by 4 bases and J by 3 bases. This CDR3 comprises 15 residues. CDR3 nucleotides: TGTGCCAGCAGTTCCCTAGCGGGAGGCGACTACGAGCAGTACTTC. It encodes CASSSLAGGDYEQYF.